A selection of T cell receptor beta chains follows, all from one sample in a study of cytomegalovirus exposure and HLA in healthy donors. Data came from immunoSEQ multiplex PCR; TCRdb stores just in-frame clones and leaves some out. The top ten hold 2.5% to 3.5% of the sample, which has about 110,000 clones, 75% seen once. The sequenced sample was PBMCs. The receptors come from a male donor in good health and CMV-seropositive. CDR3s include the opening cysteine and the closing phenylalanine or tryptophan. A D gene is named only where the DNA matches it firmly. The size of a clone is reported for some rows only, either as once, few or many, or as a class for expanded clones.

NA	TRBV20-1	TRBJ1-4	NA	CSARRQEKLFF	TGCAGTGCTAGGCGACAGGAAAAACTGTTTTTT
NA	TRBV4-2	TRBJ2-7	TRBD2	CASSHVLGLAVYEQYF	TGTGCCAGCAGCCACGTATTGGGACTAGCGGTCTACGAGCAGTACTTC
NA	TRBV7-6	TRBJ2-1	NA	CASSQTSLPYNEQFF	TGTGCCAGCAGCCAGACTAGTCTTCCCTACAATGAGCAGTTCTTC
once	TRBV15	TRBJ2-1	NA	CATSRDRWSGEQFF	TGTGCCACCAGCAGAGATCGATGGTCAGGGGAGCAGTTCTTC
NA	TRBV27	TRBJ2-7	NA	CASSLSGLAGYEQYF	TGTGCCAGCAGTTTATCAGGGCTAGCCGGATACGAGCAGTACTTC
NA	TRBV9	TRBJ2-3	TRBD2	CASSVGLAEPTDTQYF	TGTGCCAGCAGCGTAGGGCTAGCGGAACCCACAGATACGCAGTATTTT
few	TRBV4-1	TRBJ2-7	TRBD2	CASSQEQAGGMIGLMDEQYF	TGCGCCAGCAGCCAAGAGCAGGCGGGGGGGATGATTGGTCTCATGGACGAGCAGTACTTC
NA	TRBV15	TRBJ1-2	NA	CATSGGEHYGYTF	TGTGCCACCAGCGGGGGGGAACACTATGGCTACACCTTC
NA	TRBV7-2	TRBJ2-7	TRBD2	CASSPTPIAGAYEQYF	TGTGCCAGCAGCCCCACACCCATAGCGGGGGCCTACGAGCAGTACTTC
NA	TRBV7-6	TRBJ2-7	TRBD1	CASSLGTGSGYEQYF	TGTGCCAGCAGCTTAGGGACAGGGAGTGGGTACGAGCAGTACTTC
few	TRBV15	TRBJ1-1	TRBD1	CATNRDRYTEAFF	TGTGCCACCAACCGGGACAGATACACTGAAGCTTTCTTT
NA	TRBV5-4	TRBJ2-5	TRBD2	CASSPWTSQETQYF	TGTGCCAGCAGCCCTTGGACTAGCCAAGAGACCCAGTACTTC
few	TRBV10-2	TRBJ2-7	TRBD1	CASSDRQGVVYEQYF	TGCGCCAGCAGTGACCGACAGGGGGTTGTCTACGAGCAGTACTTC
NA	TRBV28	TRBJ2-7	NA	CASSGVYEQYF	TGTGCCAGCAGCGGGGTCTACGAGCAGTACTTC
NA	TRBV4-1	TRBJ2-7	NA	CASSRPGARGEQYF	TGCGCCAGCAGCCGGCCCGGGGCGCGGGGCGAGCAGTACTTC
NA	TRBV4-3	TRBJ1-2	NA	CASSQVQGIRAKDYGYPF	TGCGCCAGCAGCCAAGTTCAGGGGATTCGTGCTAAAGACTATGGCTACCCCTTC
NA	TRBV11-3	TRBJ2-1	TRBD1	CASSSGGKDEQFF	TGTGCCAGCAGCTCAGGGGGCAAGGATGAGCAGTTCTTC
NA	TRBV2	TRBJ2-3	NA	CASSGRTAPDTQYF	TGTGCCAGCAGCGGAAGGACAGCACCAGATACGCAGTATTTT
few	TRBV19	TRBJ1-2	TRBD1	CASSQGQQLNYGYTF	TGTGCCAGTAGTCAGGGACAGCAGCTTAACTATGGCTACACCTTC
NA	TRBV7-3	TRBJ1-1	NA	CASSLTGAGRGTEAFF	TGTGCCAGCAGCTTAACGGGGGCCGGGCGGGGGACTGAAGCTTTCTTT
NA	TRBV7-8	TRBJ1-6	NA	CASSLLAPPPPGPLHF	TGTGCCAGCAGCTTACTTGCACCCCCCCCTCCTGGCCCCCTCCACTTT
NA	TRBV15	TRBJ2-7	NA	CATSRATGATGDEQYF	TGTGCCACCAGCAGAGCTACAGGGGCCACGGGGGACGAGCAGTACTTC
NA	TRBV7-2	TRBJ2-7	NA	CASSTKTLTGRSSYEQYF	TGTGCCAGCAGCACGAAAACGCTGACAGGGAGGAGCTCCTACGAGCAGTACTTC
once	TRBV7-9	TRBJ2-7	NA	CASSSPRGEAYEQYF	TGTGCCAGCAGCTCCCCACGCGGGGAGGCCTACGAGCAGTACTTC
NA	TRBV6-4	TRBJ1-6	TRBD1	CASSDSTGGNSPLHF	TGTGCCAGCAGTGACTCGACAGGGGGCAATTCACCCCTCCACTTT
NA	TRBV7-2	TRBJ2-5	TRBD1	CASSSDRGAETQYF	TGTGCCAGCAGCTCCGACAGGGGGGCTGAGACCCAGTACTTC
NA	TRBV7-8	TRBJ2-3	NA	CASSLIRADTQYF	TGTGCCAGCAGCTTAATCAGGGCCGATACGCAGTATTTT
NA	TRBV6-5	TRBJ2-6	NA	CASSSQVAGANVLTF	TGTGCCAGCAGTTCACAGGTGGCTGGGGCCAACGTCCTGACTTTC
once	TRBV6-6	TRBJ1-2	TRBD1	CASRHGQGAPGYTF	TGTGCCAGCAGACATGGACAGGGGGCACCTGGCTACACCTTC
NA	TRBV10-3	TRBJ2-1	NA	CAISDRGVYNEQFF	TGTGCCATCAGTGATCGGGGTGTTTACAATGAGCAGTTCTTC
NA	TRBV30	TRBJ2-1	TRBD2	CAYSPGTSNDEQFF	TGTGCCTACTCCCCCGGGACTAGCAACGATGAGCAGTTCTTC
NA	TRBV9	TRBJ1-6	NA	CASSGRPNSPLHF	TGTGCCAGCAGCGGGCGGCCTAATTCACCCCTCCACTTT
NA	TRBV28	TRBJ2-5	TRBD1	CASSPLIRQGQETQYF	TGTGCCAGCAGTCCACTAATACGACAGGGGCAAGAGACCCAGTACTTC
NA	TRBV7-3	TRBJ2-5	TRBD2	CASSPQASSGGQETQYF	TGTGCCAGCAGCCCCCAGGCGTCTAGCGGGGGACAAGAGACCCAGTACTTC
NA	TRBV7-6	TRBJ2-1	TRBD2	CASSLRLADNEQFF	TGTGCCAGCAGTTTGCGACTAGCGGACAATGAGCAGTTCTTC
NA	TRBV29-1	TRBJ1-1	NA	CSPGGGGGAFF	TGCAGCCCCGGAGGGGGGGGCGGAGCTTTCTTT
NA	TRBV6-5	TRBJ2-7	NA	CASSYSQGSYEQYF	TGTGCCAGCAGTTACTCGCAGGGATCCTACGAGCAGTACTTC
once	TRBV28	TRBJ1-2	TRBD1	CASSYQIYRGGYTF	TGTGCCAGCAGTTACCAAATCTACAGGGGTGGCTACACCTTC
NA	TRBV4-1	TRBJ1-5	NA	CASSQDFWGYSNQPQHF	TGCGCCAGCAGCCAAGATTTCTGGGGCTATAGCAATCAGCCCCAGCATTTT
NA	TRBV19	TRBJ2-7	NA	CASSPGYTYEQYF	TGTGCCAGTAGCCCAGGGTATACCTACGAGCAGTACTTC
NA	TRBV7-2	TRBJ2-1	NA	CASSPPPAGPMREQFF	TGTGCCAGCAGCCCACCCCCGGCGGGACCCATGAGGGAGCAGTTCTTC
NA	TRBV7-3	TRBJ2-3	TRBD2	CASSLLAGDTDTQYF	TGTGCCAGCAGCTTACTAGCGGGAGACACAGATACGCAGTATTTT
NA	TRBV4-2	TRBJ1-1	NA	CASSQATWGDGDTEAFF	TGTGCCAGCAGCCAAGCGACTTGGGGGGATGGTGACACTGAAGCTTTCTTT
NA	TRBV7-6	TRBJ1-5	NA	CASSLGPGDNQPQHF	TGTGCCAGCAGCTTAGGCCCAGGGGACAATCAGCCCCAGCATTTT
NA	TRBV14	TRBJ1-2	NA	CASSQDDIRSRHYGYTF	TGTGCCAGCAGCCAAGATGATATCAGGTCTCGACATTATGGCTACACCTTC
NA	TRBV20-1	TRBJ2-3	NA	CSARGGDTQYF	TGCAGTGCGCGGGGTGGAGATACGCAGTATTTT
few	TRBV5-6	TRBJ2-7	NA	CASSLFRGFDEQYF	TGTGCCAGCAGCCTCTTCAGGGGATTCGACGAGCAGTACTTC